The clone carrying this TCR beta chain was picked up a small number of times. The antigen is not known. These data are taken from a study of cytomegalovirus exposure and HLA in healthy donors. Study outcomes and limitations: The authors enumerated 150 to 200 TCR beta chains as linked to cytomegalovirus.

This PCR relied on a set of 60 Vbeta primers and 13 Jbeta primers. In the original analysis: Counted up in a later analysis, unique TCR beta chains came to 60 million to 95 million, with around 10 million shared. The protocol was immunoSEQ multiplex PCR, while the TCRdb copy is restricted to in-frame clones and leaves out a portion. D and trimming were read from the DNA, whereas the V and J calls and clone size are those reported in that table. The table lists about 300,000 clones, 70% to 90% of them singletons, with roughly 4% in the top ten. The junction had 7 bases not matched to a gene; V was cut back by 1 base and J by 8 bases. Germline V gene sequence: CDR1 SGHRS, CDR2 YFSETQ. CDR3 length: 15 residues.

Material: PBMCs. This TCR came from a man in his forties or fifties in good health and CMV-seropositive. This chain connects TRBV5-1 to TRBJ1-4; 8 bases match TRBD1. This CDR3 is CASSLWQGAGEKLFF. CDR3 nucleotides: TGCGCCAGCAGCTTGTGGCAGGGGGCGGGAGAAAAACTGTTTTTT.